These 30 T cell receptor beta chains were all obtained from the same sample, sequenced in a study of human T cells and chemical hapten exposure. Indicated time point: patch test 3, about 24 weeks after DPC sensitization. Treatment denoted: therapeutic diphenylcyclopropenone sensitization with weekly scalp DPC. MiXCR, applied by TCRdb to the RACE reads, yields one record per CDR3 protein. The sample lists some 79,000 distinct CDR3 sequences, about 10% occurring once. Material: whole blood, obtained in connection with sensitization to the hapten diphenylcyclopropenone (DPC). Source of these receptors: a woman aged 50 to 60 with alopecia areata. Some clones in this sample may be carry-over from other donors' samples.

This clonotype was seen at least ten times. The chain couples TRBV6-2 or TRBV6-3 to TRBJ1-5; a possible D gene is TRBD1 (6 bases). The V end was cut by 7 bases, the J end by 4 bases, with 17 bases between. The CDR3 is made up of 15 amino acids. Germline V gives CDR1 MNHEY, CDR2 SVGEGT. The CDR3 nucleotides are TGTGCCAGCACCAGTGGTGGCAGGGGAAATCAGCCCCAGCATTTT. Amino acids: CASTSGGRGNQPQHF.

This clonotype occurred many times. The chain links TRBV7-2 to TRBJ1-2; possible D gene TRBD1, 5 bases. The ends were cut back, 5 bases at V and 4 bases at J, with 11 bases in the middle. The CDR3 extends over 13 amino acids. The germline V gene encodes CDR1 SGHTA and CDR2 FQGNSA. DNA for the CDR3: TGTGCCAGCAGCCTGCCAGGGCCCTATGGCTACACCTTC. It specifies CASSLPGPYGYTF.

This chain links TRBV29-1 with TRBJ2-3; 8 nucleotides align to TRBD1. This CDR3 spans 13 amino acids. The V and J ends lost 5 bases and 1 base, in that order; junction bases with no gene match: 2. From germline, CDR1 is SQVTM and CDR2 ANQGSEA. CDR3: CSVPTGGTDTQYF. The CDR3, as DNA: TGCAGCGTTCCGACAGGGGGCACAGATACGCAGTATTTT.

Ten or more counts support this clonotype. J is TRBJ2-7 and V is TRBV28; D is unresolved. This CDR3 is built from 13 residues. Germline V lookup: CDR1 MDHEN, CDR2 SYDVKM. Between the trimmed V and J ends, which lost 2 bases and 0 bases, there was a span of 5 bases. The CDR3: CASSLAYSYEQYF. As DNA, the CDR3 is TGTGCCAGCAGTTTAGCTTACTCCTACGAGCAGTACTTC. Based on the CDR3 plus reference TRBV28 and TRBJ2-7, the full variable domain is DVKVTQSSRYLVKRTGEKVFLECVQDMDHENMFWYRQDPGLGLRLIYFSYDVKMKEKGDIPEGYSVSREKKERFSLILESASTNQTSMYLCASSLAYSYEQYFGPGTRLTVT.

The chain has TRBV3-2 and TRBJ2-7. TRBV3-2 constitutes a pseudogene. This CDR3 has 14 amino acids. The CDR3 is CASSQDFSSYEQYF. The CDR3, as DNA: TGTGCCAGCAGCCAAGACTTCTCCTCCTACGAGCAGTACTTC.

Ten or more counts support this clonotype. This sequence joins TRBV12-5 and TRBJ1-5; 7 nucleotides align to TRBD1. Trimming cost V 3 bases and J 0 bases; bases outside gene matches: 11. CDR3 length: 18 amino acids. The germline CDR1 and CDR2 sequences are LGHNT and FRNRAP. CDR3 sequence reads: CASGFPGQNSYSNQPQHF. The CDR3 coding sequence is TGTGCTAGTGGTTTCCCGGGACAGAACTCTTATAGCAATCAGCCCCAGCATTTT.

The V gene is TRBV2, the J gene TRBJ2-7, with 12 bases matching TRBD2. V shed 6 bases, J shed 6 bases, and the junction held 6 bases outside the gene matches. The V gene's germline CDR1 is SNHLY and CDR2 FYNNEI. The length of the CDR3 is 14 residues. This CDR3 is CASSLTSGSGEQYF. As DNA, the CDR3 is TGTGCCAGCAGCCTGACTAGCGGGAGCGGCGAGCAGTACTTC.

The genes are TRBV14 and TRBJ2-6, with D maybe TRBD2 (6 bases). This CDR3 comprises 19 residues. V was cut by 2 bases and J by 0 bases, with 17 bases left in between. Germline CDR1 and CDR2: SGHDN and FVKESK. For the CDR3, the DNA is TGTGCCAGCAGCCAACTACTCACGGGAGTGTTCTCTGGGGCCAACGTCCTGACTTTC. This sequence encodes CASSQLLTGVFSGANVLTF.

This clonotype was detected only a few times. In DNA, the CDR3 is TGTGCCATCAGTGAGTCGACAGCGGGAGCGAACAATGAGCAGTTCTTC. Amino acids: CAISESTAGANNEQFF. This chain links TRBV10-3 with TRBJ2-1, with 8 bases aligning to TRBD2. V was pared by 0 bases and J by 5 bases, with 6 bases of the junction left unmatched. This CDR3 is built from 16 residues. Germline V gene lookup returns CDR1 ENHRY and CDR2 SYGVKD.

This clonotype was picked up many times. V gene TRBV29-1 combines with J gene TRBJ2-2; D gene unclear. The length of the CDR3 is 14 residues. Trimming removed 4 bases at V and 0 bases at J, with 9 bases between. Germline CDR1 and CDR2: SQVTM and ANQGSEA. The CDR3 loop is CSVGGSTNTGELFF. In DNA form, the CDR3 reads TGCAGCGTTGGGGGAAGCACGAACACCGGGGAGCTGTTTTTT.

The chain has TRBV5-1 and TRBJ2-7; TRBD2 agrees at 7 bases. V shed 2 bases and J 0 bases; nucleotides not matched to a gene: 8. CDR3 size: 16 residues. Germline loops: CDR1 SGHRS, CDR2 YFSETQ. CDR3 sequence (DNA): TGCGCCAGCAGCTTTGATCCGACTAGCTTCTCCTACGAGCAGTACTTC. Residues: CASSFDPTSFSYEQYF.

This clonotype was counted at least ten times. The chain couples TRBV12-3 or TRBV12-4 to TRBJ1-6; D call uncertain. V was trimmed by 3 bases and J by 8 bases, leaving 14 bases between them. This CDR3 has 15 amino acids. The CDR3 nucleotides read TGTGCCAGCAGTTTCGGCCGGACGGAGGATTCACCCCTCCACTTT. This sequence encodes CASSFGRTEDSPLHF.

The CDR3 loop is CAISDLLTSGDEQYF. In DNA form, the CDR3 reads TGTGCCATCAGTGACCTCCTCACTAGCGGGGACGAGCAGTACTTC. The chain has TRBV10-3 and TRBJ2-1; 10 nucleotides align to TRBD2. The DNA end is a closer match to TRBJ2-7, so the J assignment may be wrong. CDR1 and CDR2 from the germline V gene are ENHRY and SYGVKD. The CDR3 covers 15 residues.

The CDR3 coding sequence is TGTGCCAGCAGTCCCACTAGCGCGGAAGAGACCCAGTACTTC. This codes for CASSPTSAEETQYF. V is TRBV6-6 and J is TRBJ2-5, with 7 bases fitting TRBD2. The CDR3 is made up of 14 amino acids. The trim removed 5 bases at V and 3 bases at J, leaving 6 bases unmatched. Per the germline V gene, CDR1 is MNHNY and CDR2 is SVGAGI (reference sequence).

This chain joins TRBV6-6 and TRBJ2-7; TRBD1 might be the D (6 bases). This CDR3 comprises 12 residues. From germline, CDR1 is MNHNY and CDR2 SVGAGI (reference sequence). The germline V and J ends were trimmed by 6 bases and 7 bases, with 13 bases remaining between them. The DNA for the CDR3 is TGTGCCAGCAGCCAGGGGTTTTGGGAGCAGTACTTC. This sequence encodes CASSQGFWEQYF.

The genes are TRBV19 and TRBJ2-6; unclear D gene. The CDR3 totals 15 residues. The V gene lost 7 bases and the J gene lost 0 bases, with 10 bases spanning the gap. Germline values: CDR1 LNHDA, CDR2 SQIVND (reference sequence). The CDR3 DNA sequence: TGTGCCAGTACGGACGGAAGCTCTGGGGCCAACGTCCTGACTTTC. It encodes CASTDGSSGANVLTF.

This clonotype was observed many times. The rearrangement links TRBV28 to TRBJ1-1, with D maybe TRBD1 (6 bases). The ends were cut back, 6 bases at V and 7 bases at J, with 9 bases in the middle. The CDR3 contains 11 residues. CDR1 is MDHEN, CDR2 SYDVKM, per germline. In DNA, the CDR3 is TGTGCCAGCAGGGTACAGGGTGAAGCTTTCTTT. It is translated as CASRVQGEAFF.

This clonotype was found many times. This rearrangement joins TRBV11-2 to TRBJ1-4, with D unclear. Between the trimmed V and J ends, which lost 2 bases and 7 bases, there was a span of 5 bases. Per germline, CDR1 SGHAT and CDR2 FQNNGV. The CDR3 consists of 12 residues. The CDR3 sequence is CASSLRAEKLFF. In DNA form, the CDR3 reads TGTGCCAGCAGCTTAAGGGCTGAAAAACTGTTTTTT.

This clonotype was seen only a few times. This sequence joins TRBV7-9 and TRBJ2-5; 9 nucleotides agree with TRBD1. Per the germline V gene, CDR1 is SEHNR and CDR2 is FQNEAQ (reference sequence). There are 15 residues in the CDR3. Trimming cost V 3 bases and J 5 bases; bases outside gene matches: 7. CDR3 amino acids: CASSFGQGLRETQYF. The CDR3, as DNA: TGTGCCAGCAGCTTCGGACAGGGGTTAAGGGAGACCCAGTACTTC.

This clonotype was recorded many times. The junction shows a germline mismatch at one end, possibly a read error. The V call is TRBV6-5, the J call TRBJ1-1, with 10 bases lining up with TRBD1. The CDR3 is made up of 16 amino acids. Germline lookup yields CDR1 MNHEY and CDR2 SVGAGI. As DNA, the CDR3 is TGTGCCAGCAGTTTAGCCGCTGGACAGGGGGGCACTGAAGTTTTCTTT. Its protein product is CASSLAAGQGGTEVFF.

This clonotype was detected only a few times. This chain connects TRBV3-1 to TRBJ2-1; D perhaps matches TRBD2 (5 bases). Germline-derived CDR1 and CDR2 are LGHDT and YNNKEL (reference sequence). This CDR3 is 14 amino acids long. V lost 1 base and J lost 3, with 7 bases in between. This chain's CDR3 is CASSQGGSYNEQFF. CDR3 coding DNA: TGTGCCAGCAGCCAAGGTGGGAGCTACAATGAGCAGTTCTTC.

Ten or more counts support this clonotype. This chain connects TRBV7-2 to TRBJ2-3; D ambiguous. Germline loops: CDR1 SGHTA, CDR2 FQGNSA. The CDR3 contains 11 residues. Trimming took off 5 bases at V and 5 bases at J, with 5 bases between the two ends. The CDR3 sequence: CASSPQDTQYF. The CDR3 bases are TGTGCCAGCAGCCCCCAAGATACGCAGTATTTT.

This clonotype was observed many times. The chain is built from TRBV18 and TRBJ1-1; D remains unclear. The CDR3 has 16 residues. Trimming left V 3 bases short and J 1 base short, with 15 bases between. Germline CDR1 is KGHSH and CDR2 is LQKENI. The DNA for the CDR3 is TGTGCCAGCTCACCTCGGACGGGGAGGTCGAACACTGAAGCTTTCTTT. Its translation is CASSPRTGRSNTEAFF. Supplemented by reference TRBV18 and TRBJ1-1, the full variable domain reads NAGVMQNPRHLVRRRGQEARLRCSPMKGHSHVYWYRQLPEEGLKFMVYLQKENIIDESGMPKERFSAEFPKEGPSILRIQQVVRGDSAAYFCASSPRTGRSNTEAFFGQGTRLTVV.

This clonotype was found many times. The rearrangement joins TRBV7-2 to TRBJ2-3, with D possibly called TRBD1 or TRBD2 (5 bases each). This CDR3 is built from 13 residues. Per germline, CDR1 SGHTA and CDR2 FQGNSA. V was shortened by 5 bases and J by 2 bases, with 8 bases between the two germline ends. The CDR3 loop is CASSRDHTDTQYF. The CDR3 coding sequence is TGTGCCAGCAGCCGGGACCACACAGATACGCAGTATTTT.

V and J are TRBV2 and TRBJ2-7; weak D call: TRBD2 (6 bases). The CDR3 extends over 12 amino acids. Per the germline V gene, CDR1 is SNHLY and CDR2 is FYNNEI. Trimming left V 8 bases short and J 4 bases short, with 12 bases between. DNA of the CDR3: TGTGCCAGCGCCGGGAGCAGTTACGAGCAGTACTTC. This sequence encodes CASAGSSYEQYF.

Only a few counts were recorded for this clonotype. The chain combines TRBV6-2 or TRBV6-3 with TRBJ2-2; 7 bases match TRBD1. This CDR3 spans 14 amino acids. V lost 5 bases and J lost 7; bases outside the gene matches: 7. Germline V gene data show CDR1 as MNHEY and CDR2 as SVGEGT. CDR3 nucleotides: TGTGCCAGCAGTGACACAGGGGTTGACGGGGAGCTGTTTTTT. Its protein product is CASSDTGVDGELFF.

The V gene is TRBV7-6, the J gene TRBJ2-1, with 9 bases lining up with TRBD1. CDR1 is SGHVS, CDR2 FNYEAQ, per germline. V lost 5 bases to trimming and J lost 5 bases; unmatched junction nucleotides: 4. The length of the CDR3 is 14 residues. The CDR3 here is CASSLRDRDNEQFF. CDR3 nucleotide sequence: TGTGCCAGCAGCCTCCGGGACAGGGACAATGAGCAGTTCTTC.

In its sample, this clonotype was seen a few times. The junction departs from the called germline gene at one end, perhaps through a read error. The chain joins TRBV12-3 or TRBV12-4 to TRBJ1-2, with 8 nucleotides matching TRBD1. The CDR3 is made up of 13 amino acids. CDR3 residues: CASTLTGTGGYTF. The CDR3, as DNA: TGTGCCAGCACTTTAACAGGGACAGGTGGCTACACCTTC.

This clonotype showed up many times. The rearrangement joins TRBV20-1 to TRBJ2-2; 7 bases agree with TRBD2. Trimming cost V 0 bases and J 1 base; bases outside gene matches: 5. The germline V gene encodes CDR1 DFQATT and CDR2 SNEGSKA (reference sequence). This CDR3 spans 16 amino acids. The CDR3 DNA reads TGCAGTGCTAGAGATTGGAGCGGGGTGAACACCGGGGAGCTGTTTTTT. Its translation: CSARDWSGVNTGELFF.

The genes are TRBV11-2 and TRBJ1-6; D is unclear. Trimming removed 5 bases at V and 2 bases at J, with 10 bases between. The germline gives CDR1 SGHAT, CDR2 FQNNGV. This CDR3 has 15 residues. CDR3 in amino acids: CASSPDGAYNSPLHF. For the CDR3, the DNA is TGTGCCAGCAGCCCCGATGGGGCCTATAATTCACCCCTCCACTTT.